A single sample gave rise to the 27 T cell receptor beta chains below, sequenced in a study of T cells in localized non-small cell lung cancer. Data came from immunoSEQ multiplex PCR; TCRdb stores just in-frame clones and leaves some out. The sample consists of about 33,000 clones, 90% of them appearing once. Sequencing was performed on peripheral blood, taken before any cancer treatment. These receptors originate from a man aged 40-75 years with stage I lung adenocarcinoma.

This clone was recorded a few times. This chain joins TRBV20-1 and TRBJ1-1; maybe TRBD1 (6 bases). Looked up from germline, CDR1 is DFQATT and CDR2 is SNEGSKA (reference sequence). V was clipped by 6 bases and J by 11 bases, with 16 bases between them. This CDR3 contains 11 residues. The CDR3 sequence: CSAYRVTSAFF. CDR3 in DNA: TGCAGTGCCTACAGGGTTACGAGCGCTTTCTTT.

This chain connects TRBV4-2 to TRBJ2-1, with 8 positions matching TRBD2. The CDR3 is 19 amino acids. V gave up 0 bases and J gave up 3 bases; unmatched junction bases: 13. Germline V gene data show CDR1 as LGHNA and CDR2 as YNFKEQ. CDR3 in DNA: TGTGCCAGCAGCCAAGACCCCTCTGGAATAGCGGGATTCTACAATGAGCAGTTCTTC. This translates into CASSQDPSGIAGFYNEQFF.

V usage is TRBV5-6 and J usage is TRBJ2-7; unclear D gene. CDR3 length: 14 amino acids. The germline V gene encodes CDR1 SGHDT and CDR2 YYEEEE. V gave up 5 bases and J gave up 7 bases, with 19 bases separating them. The CDR3 coding sequence is TGTGCCAGCAGTGTGGGGTTTGATACTGGAGAGCAGTACTTC. It translates to CASSVGFDTGEQYF.

The CDR3 sequence is CASSQGQGNTEAFF. CDR3 nucleotides: TGTGCCAGCAGCCAGGGACAGGGGAACACTGAAGCTTTCTTT. V is TRBV4-2 and J is TRBJ1-1, with TRBD1 identical over 9 bases. Unmatched junction bases numbered 0, after V lost 3 bases and J lost 1 base. This CDR3 has 14 residues. The V gene's germline CDR1 is LGHNA and CDR2 YNFKEQ.

The chain has TRBV6-1 and TRBJ1-4; D is unresolved. The ends were cut back, 8 bases at V and 4 bases at J, with 14 bases in the middle. This CDR3 region has 14 residues. Germline lookup yields CDR1 MNHNS and CDR2 SASEGT. The CDR3 protein is CASASVSLNEKLFF. The CDR3 DNA follows: TGTGCCAGCGCTTCGGTATCTCTTAATGAAAAACTGTTTTTT.

The chain combines TRBV9 with TRBJ2-2; unclear D gene. Germline CDR1 SGDLS, CDR2 YYNGEE. This CDR3 has 14 amino acids. V gave up 0 bases and J gave up 5 bases, with 8 bases separating them. The CDR3 here is CASSVGTQTGELFF. CDR3 DNA: TGTGCCAGCAGCGTAGGGACCCAAACCGGGGAGCTGTTTTTT. The whole variable domain, filled in from reference TRBV9 and TRBJ2-2, reads DSGVTQTPKHLITATGQRVTLRCSPRSGDLSVYWYQQSLDQGLQFLIQYYNGEERAKGNILERFSAQQFPDLHSELNLSSLELGDSALYFCASSVGTQTGELFFGEGSRLTVL.

The chain has TRBV6-1 and TRBJ2-5, with TRBD1 as a possible D gene (5 bases). Per the germline V gene, CDR1 is MNHNS and CDR2 is SASEGT. CDR3 length: 13 amino acids. The V and J ends lost 7 bases and 5 bases respectively, with 14 bases between them. The chain's CDR3 is CASNRAGLETQYF. DNA of the CDR3: TGTGCCAGCAACAGAGCAGGGTTGGAGACCCAGTACTTC.

The gene calls are TRBV5-5 and TRBJ1-2; 8 bases align to TRBD1. Trimming cost V 0 bases and J 1 base; bases outside gene matches: 2. CDR1 and CDR2 (germline): SGHKS, YYEKEE (reference sequence). This CDR3 has 15 residues. As DNA, the CDR3 is TGTGCCAGCAGCTTGGGGACAGGGATTAACTATGGCTACACCTTC. Translation gives CASSLGTGINYGYTF.

The chain recombines TRBV7-9 with TRBJ2-7; 8 bases fit TRBD1. The junction had 5 bases not matched to a gene; V was cut back by 4 bases and J by 3 bases. CDR1 and CDR2 (germline): SEHNR, FQNEAQ (reference sequence). The length of the CDR3 is 14 residues. CDR3 amino acids: CASSSAGGYYEQYF. The DNA for the CDR3 is TGTGCCAGCAGCTCAGCAGGGGGCTACTACGAGCAGTACTTC.

The chain joins TRBV25-1 to TRBJ2-1; TRBD1 matches 9 bases. J lost 10 bases, V lost 4 bases, and 11 bases had no gene match. The germline V gene has CDR1 MGHDK and CDR2 SYGVNS. The CDR3 is 15 residues long. Written as DNA, the CDR3 is TGTGCCAGCAGTGTTCAGGGACAGGGAATGAGGGAGCAGTTCTTC. Encoded protein: CASSVQGQGMREQFF.

The rearrangement joins TRBV14 to TRBJ1-1; D remains ambiguous. The V gene lost 4 bases and the J gene lost 1 base, with 16 bases spanning the gap. The CDR3 length is 16 residues. Germline CDR1 reads SGHDN; CDR2 reads FVKESK. CDR3 in DNA: TGTGCCAGCAGCCCCTCCGGCGCGGCAAGGAACACTGAAGCTTTCTTT. It yields the protein CASSPSGAARNTEAFF. Together with reference TRBV14 and TRBJ1-1, the CDR3 gives the full variable domain: EAGVTQFPSHSVIEKGQTVTLRCDPISGHDNLYWYRRVMGKEIKFLLHFVKESKQDESGMPNNRFLAERTGGTYSTLKVQPAELEDSGVYFCASSPSGAARNTEAFFGQGTRLTVV.

V and J are TRBV13 and TRBJ1-4; D possibly corresponds to TRBD1 (5 bases). Germline V CDR1 and CDR2: PRHDT, FYEKMQ (reference sequence). The CDR3 runs to 14 residues. Trimming shortened V by 4 bases and J by 7 bases, and 13 bases separated the two germline ends. CDR3 sequence reads: CASSSPGIGEKLFF. Here the CDR3 DNA reads TGTGCCAGCAGCTCCCCAGGGATAGGTGAAAAACTGTTTTTT. Based on the CDR3 plus reference TRBV13 and TRBJ1-4, the full variable domain is AAGVIQSPRHLIKEKRETATLKCYPIPRHDTVYWYQQGPGQDPQFLISFYEKMQSDKGSIPDRFSAQQFSDYHSELNMSSLELGDSALYFCASSSPGIGEKLFFGSGTQLSVL.

This clone appeared a single time. V and J are TRBV5-6 and TRBJ2-7, with D hard to call. Germline V lookup: CDR1 SGHDT, CDR2 YYEEEE. V was cut by 0 bases and J by 3 bases, with 16 bases left in between. CDR3 size: 16 residues. The CDR3 DNA sequence: TGTGCCAGCAGCTTGGGTTTGACGGCGCTTAACTACGAGCAGTACTTC. It yields the protein CASSLGLTALNYEQYF. The full variable domain, with the rest looked up from reference TRBV5-6 and TRBJ2-7, is DAGVTQSPTHLIKTRGQQVTLRCSPKSGHDTVSWYQQALGQGPQFIFQYYEEEERQRGNFPDRFSGHQFPNYSSELNVNALLLGDSALYLCASSLGLTALNYEQYFGPGTRLTVT.

J is TRBJ1-1 and V is TRBV19; D not resolved. This CDR3 has 14 amino acids. Trimming cost V 3 bases and J 5 bases, with 13 bases left between them. CDR1 is LNHDA and CDR2 is SQIVND in the germline V gene (reference sequence). The CDR3 here is CASSIGSSYTEAFF. Here the CDR3 DNA reads TGTGCCAGTAGTATCGGATCTTCATATACTGAAGCTTTCTTT.

V usage is TRBV19 and J usage is TRBJ2-7; 7 positions agree with TRBD2. Germline V lookup: CDR1 LNHDA, CDR2 SQIVND (reference sequence). CDR3 length: 14 amino acids. Germline trimming cut 10 bases from V and 4 bases from J; bases unmatched to any gene: 13. CDR3 sequence: CATSSGQGGYEQYF. CDR3 DNA sequence: TGTGCCACCAGCTCCGGCCAGGGAGGGTACGAGCAGTACTTC.

The rearrangement joins TRBV15 to TRBJ1-6; D remains unclear. CDR3 length equals 14 residues. From germline, CDR1 is LNHNV and CDR2 YYDKDF (reference sequence). V lost 8 bases, J lost 0 bases, and 8 bases lay in between. CDR3 residues: CATRESSYNSPLHF. The CDR3 nucleotides read TGTGCCACCCGGGAGAGCTCCTATAATTCACCCCTCCACTTT.

V usage is TRBV30 and J usage is TRBJ1-1, with unresolved D. The CDR3 length is 12 residues. The germline V gene has CDR1 GTSNPN and CDR2 SVGIG (reference sequence). Trimming pared 0 bases from V and 8 bases from J, leaving 10 bases between. The CDR3 here is CAWSVPLGEAFF. The CDR3 coding sequence is TGTGCCTGGAGTGTCCCCCTTGGCGAAGCTTTCTTT.

The CDR3 spells CASSQLGRNSPLHF. DNA for the CDR3: TGTGCCAGCAGCCAATTAGGACGTAATTCACCCCTCCACTTT. The rearrangement joins TRBV5-6 to TRBJ1-6; no definite D call. The CDR3 has 14 amino acids. CDR1 SGHDT and CDR2 YYEEEE come from the germline V gene. The V end lost 4 bases, the J end lost 6 bases, and 11 bases lay between the germline ends.

This chain connects TRBV14 to TRBJ2-7; 7 bases are a match to TRBD1. The CDR3 runs 13 residues. From germline, CDR1 is SGHDN and CDR2 FVKESK. The V gene end was trimmed by 6 bases and the J gene end by 5 bases; junction bases not matched to a gene: 7. CDR3 in amino acids: CASRRQGGNEQYF. The CDR3 nucleotides read TGTGCCAGCAGGAGACAGGGCGGAAACGAGCAGTACTTC.

A word on this clone: A junction end diverges from the germline sequence, so it may reflect a read error. The rearrangement uses TRBV7-7 and TRBJ2-5, with unresolved D. CDR3 length: 15 residues. Germline CDR1 and CDR2: SSHAT and FNYEAQ (reference sequence). The CDR3 protein is CASSSSPAPQETQYF. The CDR3 nucleotides read TGTGCTAGCAGCTCAAGCCCCGCACCTCAAGAGACCCAGTACTTC.

The chain employs TRBV9 and TRBJ1-3; D not resolved. The CDR3 runs 15 residues. The V gene's germline CDR1 is SGDLS and CDR2 YYNGEE. V shed 4 bases and J shed 4 bases, with 15 bases lying between them. The CDR3, as DNA: TGTGCCAGCAGCCCAAGCGAGGGTTTCGGAAACACCATATATTTT. Its protein is CASSPSEGFGNTIYF.

J is TRBJ1-3 and V is TRBV2; TRBD1 aligns across 8 bases. After removal of 4 bases from V and 3 bases from J, the junction contained 5 bases not matched to a gene. The CDR3 is 15 amino acids. Germline CDR1 and CDR2: SNHLY and FYNNEI. The CDR3 is CASSGQGAGGNTIYF. CDR3 coding DNA: TGTGCCAGCAGTGGTCAGGGGGCTGGTGGAAACACCATATATTTT.

The J gene is TRBJ2-5, the V gene TRBV2; D possibly corresponds to TRBD2 (5 bases). The germline V and J ends were trimmed by 1 base and 7 bases, with 13 bases remaining between them. This CDR3 has 14 amino acids. The germline CDR1 and CDR2 sequences are SNHLY and FYNNEI. The CDR3 nucleotides read TGTGCCAGCAGTGAAGAGGTCGGGGTGGGGACCCAGTACTTC. Protein sequence: CASSEEVGVGTQYF.

V gene TRBV19 combines with J gene TRBJ2-2; 9 bases fit TRBD1. Germline CDR1 LNHDA, CDR2 SQIVND (reference sequence). The CDR3 extends over 16 amino acids. V was pared by 5 bases and J by 3 bases, with 7 bases of the junction left unmatched. CDR3 nucleotides: TGTGCCAGTAGTTGGGGACAGGGACGCGACACCGGGGAGCTGTTTTTT. It encodes CASSWGQGRDTGELFF.

The gene calls are TRBV2 and TRBJ1-2; D gene ambiguous. The germline gives CDR1 SNHLY, CDR2 FYNNEI. The length of the CDR3 is 13 residues. V was shortened by 7 bases and J by 5 bases, with 14 bases between the two germline ends. The CDR3 sequence is CASTPKDWYGYTF. The CDR3 DNA reads as TGTGCCAGCACTCCAAAGGACTGGTATGGCTACACCTTC.

This clone was detected once. The rearrangement uses TRBV6-1 and TRBJ2-7, with 9 bases matching TRBD1. The CDR3 consists of 14 residues. V shed 7 bases, J shed 8 bases, and the junction held 12 bases outside the gene matches. Germline lookup yields CDR1 MNHNS and CDR2 SASEGT. The CDR3 loop is CASTQGQGRRKQYF. The DNA of the CDR3 is TGTGCCAGCACCCAGGGACAGGGCAGAAGAAAGCAGTACTTC.

The chain couples TRBV19 to TRBJ1-2, with a tentative D call TRBD1 (6 bases). This CDR3 has 15 amino acids. Germline V gene lookup returns CDR1 LNHDA and CDR2 SQIVND (reference sequence). The V gene lost 3 bases and the J gene lost 2 bases, with 13 bases spanning the gap. The CDR3 reads CASSIRGPPNYGYTF. In nucleotides, the CDR3 is TGTGCCAGTAGTATCCGGGGGCCGCCCAACTATGGCTACACCTTC.